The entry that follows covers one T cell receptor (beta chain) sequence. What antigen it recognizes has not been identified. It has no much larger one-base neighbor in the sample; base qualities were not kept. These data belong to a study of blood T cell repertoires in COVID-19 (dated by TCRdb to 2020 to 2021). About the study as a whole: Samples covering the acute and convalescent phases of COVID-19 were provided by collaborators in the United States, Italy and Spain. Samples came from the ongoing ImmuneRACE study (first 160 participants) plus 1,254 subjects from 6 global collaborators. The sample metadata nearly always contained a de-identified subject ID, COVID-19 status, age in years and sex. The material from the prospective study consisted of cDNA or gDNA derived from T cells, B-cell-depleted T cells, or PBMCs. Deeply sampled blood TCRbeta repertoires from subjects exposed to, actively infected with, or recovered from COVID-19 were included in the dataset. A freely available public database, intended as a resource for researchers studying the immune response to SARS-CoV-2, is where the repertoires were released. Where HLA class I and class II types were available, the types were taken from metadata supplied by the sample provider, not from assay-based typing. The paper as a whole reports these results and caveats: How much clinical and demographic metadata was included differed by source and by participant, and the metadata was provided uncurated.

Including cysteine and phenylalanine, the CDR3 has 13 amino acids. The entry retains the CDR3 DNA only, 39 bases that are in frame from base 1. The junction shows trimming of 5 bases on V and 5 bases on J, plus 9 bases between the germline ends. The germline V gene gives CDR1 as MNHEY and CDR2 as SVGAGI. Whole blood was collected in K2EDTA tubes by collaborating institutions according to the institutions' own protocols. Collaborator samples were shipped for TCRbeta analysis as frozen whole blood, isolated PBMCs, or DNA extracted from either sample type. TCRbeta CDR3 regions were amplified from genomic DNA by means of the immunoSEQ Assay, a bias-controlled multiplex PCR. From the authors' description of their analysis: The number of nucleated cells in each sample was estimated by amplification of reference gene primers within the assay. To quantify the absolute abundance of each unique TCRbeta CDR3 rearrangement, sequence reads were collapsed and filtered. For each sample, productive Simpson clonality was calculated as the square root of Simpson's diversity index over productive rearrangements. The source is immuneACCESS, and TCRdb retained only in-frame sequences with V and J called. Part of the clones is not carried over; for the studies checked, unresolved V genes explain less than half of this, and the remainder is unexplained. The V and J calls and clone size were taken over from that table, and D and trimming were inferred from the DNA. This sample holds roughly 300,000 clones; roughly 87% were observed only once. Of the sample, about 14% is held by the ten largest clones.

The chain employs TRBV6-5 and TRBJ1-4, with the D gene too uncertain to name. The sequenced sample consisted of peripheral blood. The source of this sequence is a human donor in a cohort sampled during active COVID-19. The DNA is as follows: TGTGCCAGCAGTCCTCGGGAAAATGAAAAACTGTTTTTT. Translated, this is CASSPRENEKLFF.